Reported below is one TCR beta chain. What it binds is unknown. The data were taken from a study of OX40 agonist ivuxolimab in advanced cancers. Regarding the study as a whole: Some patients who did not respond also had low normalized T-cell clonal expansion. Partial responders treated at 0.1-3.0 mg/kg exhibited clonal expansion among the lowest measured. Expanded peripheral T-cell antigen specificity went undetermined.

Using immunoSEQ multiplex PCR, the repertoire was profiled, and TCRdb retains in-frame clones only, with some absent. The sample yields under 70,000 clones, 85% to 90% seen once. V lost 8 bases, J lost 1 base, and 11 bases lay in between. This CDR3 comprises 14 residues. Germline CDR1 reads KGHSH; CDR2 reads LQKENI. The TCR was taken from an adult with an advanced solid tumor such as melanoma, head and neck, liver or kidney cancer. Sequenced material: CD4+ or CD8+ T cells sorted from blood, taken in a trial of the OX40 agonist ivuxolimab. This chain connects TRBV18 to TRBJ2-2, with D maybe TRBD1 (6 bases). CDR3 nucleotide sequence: TGTGCCAGCATTGAAGGGGGGAACACCGGGGAGCTGTTTTTT. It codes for CASIEGGNTGELFF.